These T cell receptor beta chains were read from a single sample in a study of shared clonotypes between healthy human individuals. Data came from immunoSEQ multiplex PCR; TCRdb stores just in-frame clones and leaves some out. The top ten clones hold approximately 0.13% of a sample with some 2,100,000 clones, almost 96% of them seen once. Sequenced input: naive CD4+ T cells sorted from blood. These receptors were collected from a young man in good health. Each CDR3 is given with its conserved first and last residue. D genes are given only for firm matches. Only part of the rows carry a size: once, few, many, or a class if the clone is expanded.

NA	TRBV9	TRBD1	TRBJ2-1	CASSTGTAYNEQFF	TGTGCCAGCAGCACCGGGACAGCCTACAATGAGCAGTTCTTC
NA	TRBV19	TRBD1	TRBJ2-7	CASSNRDRGTGEQYF	TGTGCCAGTAGTAACCGGGACAGGGGCACCGGGGAGCAGTACTTC
NA	TRBV18	NA	TRBJ1-2	CASSPVGTNYGYTF	TGTGCCAGCTCACCGGTGGGGACTAACTATGGCTACACCTTC
once	TRBV5-4	TRBD2	TRBJ2-3	CASSSSSGTSGTDTQYF	TGTGCCAGCAGTTCTTCCTCCGGGACTAGCGGCACAGATACGCAGTATTTT
NA	TRBV25-1	NA	TRBJ2-7	CASTEGGFYEQYF	TGTGCCAGCACCGAGGGGGGATTCTACGAGCAGTACTTC
NA	TRBV30	NA	TRBJ2-1	CAWSQDHYNEQFF	TGTGCCTGGAGTCAGGACCACTACAATGAGCAGTTCTTC
NA	TRBV5-6	TRBD1	TRBJ2-7	CASSLKGPDRFSYEQYF	TGTGCCAGCAGCTTGAAGGGGCCGGACAGGTTTTCCTACGAGCAGTACTTC
NA	TRBV29-1	NA	TRBJ1-2	CSVSEGGYTF	TGCAGCGTTTCCGAAGGAGGCTACACCTTC
NA	TRBV7-2	TRBD2	TRBJ2-1	CASRGTSGSYNEQFF	TGTGCCAGCAGGGGGACTAGCGGGAGTTACAATGAGCAGTTCTTC
NA	TRBV18	NA	TRBJ2-5	CASSPSLLQETQYF	TGTGCCAGCTCACCGAGCCTGCTTCAAGAGACCCAGTACTTC
few	TRBV30	NA	TRBJ1-5	CAWSVSREQPQHF	TGTGCCTGGAGTGTAAGCAGGGAGCAGCCCCAGCATTTT
NA	TRBV6-5	TRBD2	TRBJ2-7	CASSYSGTSAYEQYF	TGTGCCAGCAGTTACTCAGGGACTAGCGCCTACGAGCAGTACTTC
NA	TRBV28	TRBD1	TRBJ2-7	CASSLPGQVDYEQYF	TGTGCCAGCAGTTTACCGGGACAGGTAGACTACGAGCAGTACTTC
once	TRBV5-1	TRBD2	TRBJ2-1	CASSLAPASGSAYEQFF	TGCGCCAGCAGCTTGGCCCCGGCTAGCGGGTCGGCGTATGAGCAGTTCTTC
NA	TRBV6-1	TRBD1	TRBJ2-7	CASNLDRRAYEQYF	TGTGCCAGCAATTTGGACAGGCGCGCCTACGAGCAGTACTTC
NA	TRBV5-1	TRBD2	TRBJ2-5	CASSTAPGTSGKTQYF	TGCGCCAGCAGCACAGCACCCGGGACTAGCGGGAAGACCCAGTACTTC
NA	TRBV27	TRBD2	TRBJ2-1	CATRTSGKIYNEQFF	TGTGCCACCCGGACTAGCGGGAAAATCTACAATGAGCAGTTCTTC
NA	TRBV4-3	NA	TRBJ2-7	CASSQAGDTYEQYF	TGCGCCAGCAGCCAAGCAGGGGACACCTACGAGCAGTACTTC
NA	TRBV12-5	NA	TRBJ2-2	CASAILNTGELFF	TGTGCTAGTGCTATCTTGAACACCGGGGAGCTGTTTTTT
NA	TRBV30	NA	TRBJ2-3	CAWRGSGDTQYF	TGTGCCTGGCGAGGATCGGGGGATACGCAGTATTTT
NA	TRBV18	NA	TRBJ2-7	CASSPGTGTYEQYF	TGTGCCAGCTCACCGGGCACAGGGACCTACGAGCAGTACTTC
NA	TRBV2	NA	TRBJ2-5	CASRKFGTQETQYF	TGTGCCAGCAGGAAGTTCGGGACGCAAGAGACCCAGTACTTC
once	TRBV11-2	TRBD1	TRBJ1-4	CASSSGGGEKLFF	TGTGCCAGCAGCTCAGGGGGCGGTGAAAAACTGTTTTTT
NA	TRBV19	NA	TRBJ2-7	CASSVGLAYEQYF	TGTGCCAGTAGTGTTGGGCTCGCCTACGAGCAGTACTTC
NA	TRBV5-8	NA	TRBJ2-7	CASTLVPSPYEQYF	TGTGCCAGCACGCTCGTTCCCAGCCCCTACGAGCAGTACTTC